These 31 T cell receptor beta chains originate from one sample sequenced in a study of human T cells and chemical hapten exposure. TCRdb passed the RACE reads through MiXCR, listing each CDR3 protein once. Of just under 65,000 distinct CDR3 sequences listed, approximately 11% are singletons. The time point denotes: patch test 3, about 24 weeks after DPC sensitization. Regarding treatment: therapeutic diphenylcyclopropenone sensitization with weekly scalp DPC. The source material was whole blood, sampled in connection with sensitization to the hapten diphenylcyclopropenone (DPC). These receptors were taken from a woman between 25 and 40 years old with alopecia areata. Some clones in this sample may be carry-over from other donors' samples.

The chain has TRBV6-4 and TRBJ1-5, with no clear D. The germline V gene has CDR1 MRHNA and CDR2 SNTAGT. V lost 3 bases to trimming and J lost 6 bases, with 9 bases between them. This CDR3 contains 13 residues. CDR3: CASSEAPGQPQHF. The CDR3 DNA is TGTGCCAGCAGTGAAGCCCCGGGTCAGCCCCAGCATTTT.

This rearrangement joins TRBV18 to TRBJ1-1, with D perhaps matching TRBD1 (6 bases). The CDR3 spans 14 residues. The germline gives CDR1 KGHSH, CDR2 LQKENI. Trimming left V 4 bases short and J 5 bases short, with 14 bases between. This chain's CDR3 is CASSRNNRETEAFF. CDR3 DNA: TGTGCCAGCTCACGAAACAACAGGGAAACTGAAGCTTTCTTT.

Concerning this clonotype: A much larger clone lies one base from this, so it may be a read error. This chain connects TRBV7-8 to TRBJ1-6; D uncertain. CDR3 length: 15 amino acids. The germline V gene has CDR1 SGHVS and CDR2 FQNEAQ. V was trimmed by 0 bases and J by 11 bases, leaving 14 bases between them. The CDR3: CASSLADGAMPPLHF. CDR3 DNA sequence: TGTGCCAGCAGCTTAGCGGACGGCGCCATGCCACCCCTCCACTTT.

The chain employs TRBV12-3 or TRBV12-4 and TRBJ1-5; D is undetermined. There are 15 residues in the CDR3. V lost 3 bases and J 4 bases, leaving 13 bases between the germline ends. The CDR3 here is CASSFMGFRNQPQHF. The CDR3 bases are TGTGCCAGCAGTTTTATGGGATTTCGGAATCAGCCCCAGCATTTT.

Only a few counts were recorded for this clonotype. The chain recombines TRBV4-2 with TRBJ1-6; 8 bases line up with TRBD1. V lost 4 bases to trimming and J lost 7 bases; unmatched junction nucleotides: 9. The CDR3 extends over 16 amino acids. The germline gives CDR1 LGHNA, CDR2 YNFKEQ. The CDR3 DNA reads TGTGCCAGCAGCCTCCAGACCAGGGGGCGAAATTCACCCCTCCACTTT. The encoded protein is CASSLQTRGRNSPLHF.

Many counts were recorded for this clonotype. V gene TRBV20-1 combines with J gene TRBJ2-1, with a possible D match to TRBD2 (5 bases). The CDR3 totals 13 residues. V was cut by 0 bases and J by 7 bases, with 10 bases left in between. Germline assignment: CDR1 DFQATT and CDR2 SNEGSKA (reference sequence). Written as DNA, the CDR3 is TGCAGTGCTAGAGATCACCTAGCAAATGAGCAGTTCTTC. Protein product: CSARDHLANEQFF.

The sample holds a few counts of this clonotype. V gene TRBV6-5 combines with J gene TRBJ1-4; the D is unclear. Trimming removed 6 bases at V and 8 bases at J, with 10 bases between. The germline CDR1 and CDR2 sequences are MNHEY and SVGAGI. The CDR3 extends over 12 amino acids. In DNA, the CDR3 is TGTGCCAGCAGGTCCCGGCGAGAAAAACTGTTTTTT. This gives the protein CASRSRREKLFF.

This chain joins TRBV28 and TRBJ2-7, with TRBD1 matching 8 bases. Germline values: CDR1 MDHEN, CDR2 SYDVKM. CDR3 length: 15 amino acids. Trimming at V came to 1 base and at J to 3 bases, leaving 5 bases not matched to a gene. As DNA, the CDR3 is TGTGCCAGCAGTTTATCCGGGACAGGTCTCTACGAGCAGTACTTC. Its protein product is CASSLSGTGLYEQYF. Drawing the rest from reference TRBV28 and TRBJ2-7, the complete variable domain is DVKVTQSSRYLVKRTGEKVFLECVQDMDHENMFWYRQDPGLGLRLIYFSYDVKMKEKGDIPEGYSVSREKKERFSLILESASTNQTSMYLCASSLSGTGLYEQYFGPGTRLTVT.

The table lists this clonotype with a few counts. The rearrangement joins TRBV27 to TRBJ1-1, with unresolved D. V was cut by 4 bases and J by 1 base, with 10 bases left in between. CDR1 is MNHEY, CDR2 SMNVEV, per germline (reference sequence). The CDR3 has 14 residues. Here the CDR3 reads CASSSGGGNTEAFF. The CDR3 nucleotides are TGTGCCAGCAGTTCCGGCGGAGGGAACACTGAAGCTTTCTTT.

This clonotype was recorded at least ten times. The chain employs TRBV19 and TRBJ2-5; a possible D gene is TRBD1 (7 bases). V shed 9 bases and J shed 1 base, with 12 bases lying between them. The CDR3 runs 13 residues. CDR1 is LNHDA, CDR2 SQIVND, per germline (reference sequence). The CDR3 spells CASRRDSQETQYF. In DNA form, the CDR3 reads TGTGCCAGCCGGAGGGACAGCCAAGAGACCCAGTACTTC.

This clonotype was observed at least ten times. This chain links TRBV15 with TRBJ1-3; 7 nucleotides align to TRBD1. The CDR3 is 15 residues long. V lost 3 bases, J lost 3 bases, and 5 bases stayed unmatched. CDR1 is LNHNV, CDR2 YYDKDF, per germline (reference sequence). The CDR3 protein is CATSRTGQGGNTIYF. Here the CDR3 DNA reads TGTGCCACCAGCAGGACAGGGCAAGGTGGAAACACCATATATTTT. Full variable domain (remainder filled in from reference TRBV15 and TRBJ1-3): DAMVIQNPRYQVTQFGKPVTLSCSQTLNHNVMYWYQQKSSQAPKLLFHYYDKDFNNEADTPDNFQSRRPNTSFCFLDIRSPGLGDTAMYLCATSRTGQGGNTIYFGEGSWLTVV.

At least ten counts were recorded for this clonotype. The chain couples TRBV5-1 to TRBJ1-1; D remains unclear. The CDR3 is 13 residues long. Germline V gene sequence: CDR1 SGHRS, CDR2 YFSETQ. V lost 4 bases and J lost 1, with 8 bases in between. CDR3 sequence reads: CASSEHRNTEAFF. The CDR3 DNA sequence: TGCGCCAGCAGCGAACACCGGAACACTGAAGCTTTCTTT.

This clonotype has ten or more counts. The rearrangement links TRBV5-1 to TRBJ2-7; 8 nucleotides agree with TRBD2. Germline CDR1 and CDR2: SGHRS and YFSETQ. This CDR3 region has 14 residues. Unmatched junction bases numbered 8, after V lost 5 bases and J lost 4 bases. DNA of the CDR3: TGCGCCAGCAGGCCAGCGGGAGCTGGTTACGAGCAGTACTTC. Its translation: CASRPAGAGYEQYF.

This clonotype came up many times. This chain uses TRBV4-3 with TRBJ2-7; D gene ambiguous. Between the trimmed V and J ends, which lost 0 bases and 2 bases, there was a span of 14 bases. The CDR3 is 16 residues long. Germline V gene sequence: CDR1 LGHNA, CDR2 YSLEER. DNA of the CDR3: TGCGCCAGCAGCCAAGACGCGGCAGGTACAGCCTACGAGCAGTACTTC. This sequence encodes CASSQDAAGTAYEQYF.

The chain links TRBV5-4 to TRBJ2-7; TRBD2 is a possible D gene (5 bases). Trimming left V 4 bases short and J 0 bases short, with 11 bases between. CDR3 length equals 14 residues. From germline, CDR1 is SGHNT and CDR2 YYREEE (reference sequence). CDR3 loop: CASSASGSSYEQYF. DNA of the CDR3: TGTGCCAGCAGCGCGAGCGGTAGCTCCTACGAGCAGTACTTC.

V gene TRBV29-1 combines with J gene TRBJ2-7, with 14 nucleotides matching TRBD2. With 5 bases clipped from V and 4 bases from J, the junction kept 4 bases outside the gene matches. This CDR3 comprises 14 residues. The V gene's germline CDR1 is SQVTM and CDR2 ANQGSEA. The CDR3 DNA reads TGCAGCGTTTCCGGGACTAGCGGGAGTTACGAGCAGTACTTC. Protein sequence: CSVSGTSGSYEQYF.

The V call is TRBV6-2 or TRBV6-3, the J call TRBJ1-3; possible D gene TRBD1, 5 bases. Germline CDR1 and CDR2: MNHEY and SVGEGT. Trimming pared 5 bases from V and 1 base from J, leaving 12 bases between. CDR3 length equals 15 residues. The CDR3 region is CASSQSGASGNTIYF. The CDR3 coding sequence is TGTGCCAGCAGTCAATCCGGGGCGTCTGGAAACACCATATATTTT.

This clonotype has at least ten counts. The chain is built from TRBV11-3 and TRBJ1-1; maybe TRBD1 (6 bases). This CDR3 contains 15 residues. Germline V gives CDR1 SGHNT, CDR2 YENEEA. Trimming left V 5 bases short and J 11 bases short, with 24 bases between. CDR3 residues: CASSAGVARTLMAFF. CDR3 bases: TGTGCCAGCAGCGCAGGGGTGGCGCGAACACTGATGGCTTTCTTT.

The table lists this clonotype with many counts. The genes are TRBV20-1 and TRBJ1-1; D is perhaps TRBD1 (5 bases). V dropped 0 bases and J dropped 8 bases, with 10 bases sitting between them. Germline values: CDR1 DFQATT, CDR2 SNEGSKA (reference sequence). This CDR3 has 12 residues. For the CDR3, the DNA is TGCAGTGCTAGAGATTTGACAGCAGAAGCTTTCTTT. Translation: CSARDLTAEAFF.

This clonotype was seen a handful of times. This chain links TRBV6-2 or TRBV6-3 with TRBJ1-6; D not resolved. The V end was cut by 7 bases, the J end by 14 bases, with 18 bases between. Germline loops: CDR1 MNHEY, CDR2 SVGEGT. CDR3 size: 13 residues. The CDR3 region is CASTPAWESALHF. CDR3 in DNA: TGTGCCAGCACCCCCGCATGGGAATCGGCCCTCCACTTT.

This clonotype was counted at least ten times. The CDR3 bases are TGTGCCTGGAGTGTGGGCAGACTAATGAACACTGAAGCTTTCTTT. It is translated as CAWSVGRLMNTEAFF. The chain uses TRBV30 and TRBJ1-1; D unresolved. Trimming removed 0 bases from V and 0 bases from J, with 11 bases in between. The CDR3 length is 15 residues. Per the germline V gene, CDR1 is GTSNPN and CDR2 is SVGIG (reference sequence).

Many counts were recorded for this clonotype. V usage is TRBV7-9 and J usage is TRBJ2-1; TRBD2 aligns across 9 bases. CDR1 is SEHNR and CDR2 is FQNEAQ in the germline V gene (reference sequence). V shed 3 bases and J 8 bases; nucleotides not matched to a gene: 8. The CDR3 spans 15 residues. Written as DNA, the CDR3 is TGTGCCAGCAGCTTTAGCGGCGGGGGGGCGGATGAGCAGTTCTTC. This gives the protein CASSFSGGGADEQFF.

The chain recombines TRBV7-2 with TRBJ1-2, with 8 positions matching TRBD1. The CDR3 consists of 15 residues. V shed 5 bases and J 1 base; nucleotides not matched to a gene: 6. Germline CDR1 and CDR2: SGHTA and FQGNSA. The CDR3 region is CASSLTGADNYGYTF. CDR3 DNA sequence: TGTGCCAGCAGCCTGACAGGGGCGGATAACTATGGCTACACCTTC.

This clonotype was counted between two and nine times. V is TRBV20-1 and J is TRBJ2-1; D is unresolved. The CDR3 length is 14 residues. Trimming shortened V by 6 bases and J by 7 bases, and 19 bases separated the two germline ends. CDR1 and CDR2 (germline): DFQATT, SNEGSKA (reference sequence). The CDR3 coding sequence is TGCAGTGCCCCATCCCTGCCGGGCGTTAATGAGCAGTTCTTC. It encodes CSAPSLPGVNEQFF.

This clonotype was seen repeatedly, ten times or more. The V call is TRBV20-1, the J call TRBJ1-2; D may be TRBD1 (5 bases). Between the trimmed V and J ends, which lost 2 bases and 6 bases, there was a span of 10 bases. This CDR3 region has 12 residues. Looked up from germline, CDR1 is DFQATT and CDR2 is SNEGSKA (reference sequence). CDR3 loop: CSARRGGDGYTF. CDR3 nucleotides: TGCAGTGCTAGACGCGGGGGGGATGGCTACACCTTC.

The chain's CDR3 is CASSLWGGALPADTQYF. The CDR3 DNA sequence: TGTGCCAGCAGCTTATGGGGCGGGGCTCTGCCGGCAGATACGCAGTATTTT. The rearrangement joins TRBV7-3 to TRBJ2-3, with a tentative D call TRBD2 (6 bases). Germline loops: CDR1 SGHTA, CDR2 FQGTGA. V gave up 2 bases and J gave up 4 bases, with 19 bases separating them. The CDR3 sequence is 17 residues long.

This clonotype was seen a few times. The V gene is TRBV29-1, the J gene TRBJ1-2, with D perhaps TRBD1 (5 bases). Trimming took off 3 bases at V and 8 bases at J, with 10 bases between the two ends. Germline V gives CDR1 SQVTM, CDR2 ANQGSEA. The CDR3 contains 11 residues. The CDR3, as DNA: TGCAGCGTTGAGGAGGGGATGGGCTACACCTTC. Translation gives CSVEEGMGYTF.

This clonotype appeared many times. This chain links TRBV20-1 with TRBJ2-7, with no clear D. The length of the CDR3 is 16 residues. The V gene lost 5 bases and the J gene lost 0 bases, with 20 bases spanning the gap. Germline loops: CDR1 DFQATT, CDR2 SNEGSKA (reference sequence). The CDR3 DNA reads TGCAGTGCTTACCCCCCACCGACACCGAGCTCCTACGAGCAGTACTTC. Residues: CSAYPPPTPSSYEQYF.

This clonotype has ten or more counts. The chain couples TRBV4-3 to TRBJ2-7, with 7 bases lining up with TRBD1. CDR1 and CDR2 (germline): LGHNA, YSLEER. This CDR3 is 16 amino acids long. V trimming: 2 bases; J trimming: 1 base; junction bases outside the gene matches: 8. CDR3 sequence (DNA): TGCGCCAGCAGCCAACATACCGGGACAGTTTCCTACGAGCAGTACTTC. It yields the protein CASSQHTGTVSYEQYF.

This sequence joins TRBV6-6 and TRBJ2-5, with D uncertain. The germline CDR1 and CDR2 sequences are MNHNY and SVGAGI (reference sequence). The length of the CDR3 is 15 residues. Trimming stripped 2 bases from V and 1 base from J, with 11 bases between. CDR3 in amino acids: CASSYVARAQETQYF. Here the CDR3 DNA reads TGTGCCAGCAGTTACGTCGCACGGGCCCAAGAGACCCAGTACTTC.

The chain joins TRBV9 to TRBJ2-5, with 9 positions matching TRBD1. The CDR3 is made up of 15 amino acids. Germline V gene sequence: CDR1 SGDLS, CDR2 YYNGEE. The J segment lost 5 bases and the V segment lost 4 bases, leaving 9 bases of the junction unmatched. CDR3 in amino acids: CASSNGTGSMETQYF. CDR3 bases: TGTGCCAGCAGCAACGGGACAGGGAGTATGGAGACCCAGTACTTC.